Presented here are 29 T cell receptor beta chains from one specimen sequenced in a study of T cell repertoires in cytomegalovirus infection. Their target antigens are unknown. TCRdb reanalysed the reads using MiXCR and keeps one entry per CDR3 protein. This sample has 69,000 or so distinct CDR3 sequences, with about 30% found just once. This specimen consisted of CD8+ T cells from cultured PBMCs, obtained from culture after CMV antigen stimulation. The receptors shown here come from a human donor in good health (CMV status not recorded). Some clones in this sample may be carry-over from other donors' samples.

There are a few counts of this clonotype. V and J are TRBV6-2 or TRBV6-3 and TRBJ2-3; D is unclear. Deletions cut 0 bases from V and 4 bases from J, with 8 bases between. Germline values: CDR1 MNHEY, CDR2 SVGEGT. The CDR3 runs 14 residues. The chain's CDR3 is CASSYSSSADTQYF. Written as DNA, the CDR3 is TGTGCCAGCAGTTACTCGTCCTCGGCAGATACGCAGTATTTT.

This clonotype has at least ten counts. This chain links TRBV6-5 with TRBJ1-1; D is unresolved. Germline loops: CDR1 MNHEY, CDR2 SVGAGI. V lost 6 bases to trimming and J lost 3 bases, with 17 bases between them. This CDR3 spans 15 amino acids. CDR3: CASRTIGGKYTEAFF. CDR3 DNA sequence: TGTGCCAGCAGAACCATTGGAGGGAAGTACACTGAAGCTTTCTTT.

The rearrangement joins TRBV7-9 to TRBJ1-1, with 8 bases that match TRBD1. The CDR3 extends over 15 amino acids. After removal of 1 base from V and 2 bases from J, the junction contained 3 bases not matched to a gene. The germline V gene has CDR1 SEHNR and CDR2 FQNEAQ (reference sequence). The CDR3: CASSLDGQGNTEAFF. CDR3 nucleotide sequence: TGTGCCAGCAGCTTAGACGGACAGGGCAACACTGAAGCTTTCTTT.

The chain has TRBV7-9 and TRBJ1-2; 9 bases map to TRBD1. Per germline, CDR1 SEHNR and CDR2 FQNEAQ (reference sequence). CDR3 length: 15 residues. CDR3 amino acids: CAIYGTGNEDYGYTF. In DNA form, the CDR3 reads TGTGCTATATACGGGACAGGGAACGAGGACTATGGCTACACCTTC. The variable domain in full, completed from reference TRBV7-9 and TRBJ1-2, reads DTGVSQNPRHKITKRGQNVTFRCDPISEHNRLYWYRQTLGQGPEFLTYFQNEAQLEKSRLLSDRFSAERPKGSFSTLEIQRTEQGDSAMYLCAIYGTGNEDYGYTFGSGTRLTVV.

This chain joins TRBV7-9 and TRBJ1-4, with 11 bases fitting TRBD1. J was trimmed by 8 bases and V by 4 bases; bases with no gene match: 3. Germline V gene sequence: CDR1 SEHNR, CDR2 FQNEAQ (reference sequence). The CDR3 runs 14 residues. The CDR3 DNA sequence: TGTGCCAGCAGCTCCGGGACAGGGGGGGAAAAACTGTTTTTT. Amino acid sequence: CASSSGTGGEKLFF.

The chain carries TRBV7-8 and TRBJ1-2; 9 bases are a match to TRBD1. There are 16 residues in the CDR3. V dropped 8 bases and J dropped 0; count of bases not matched to a gene: 10. Germline loops: CDR1 SGHVS, CDR2 FQNEAQ. The CDR3 sequence is CASLIGTGRANYGYTF. CDR3 in DNA: TGTGCCAGCTTAATAGGGACAGGGAGAGCTAACTATGGCTACACCTTC.

The V gene is TRBV27, the J gene TRBJ2-3; 14 bases agree with TRBD2. The junction had 5 bases not matched to a gene; V was cut back by 4 bases and J by 8 bases. The CDR3 loop spans 15 amino acids. The germline gives CDR1 MNHEY, CDR2 SMNVEV (reference sequence). The chain's CDR3 is CASSSGTSGGVTQYF. The CDR3 DNA follows: TGTGCCAGCAGTTCGGGGACTAGCGGGGGAGTTACGCAGTATTTT.

The chain joins TRBV6-5 to TRBJ2-5; maybe TRBD2 (7 bases). Trimming removed 7 bases at V and 3 bases at J, with 12 bases between. The length of the CDR3 is 13 residues. Germline CDR1 MNHEY, CDR2 SVGAGI. CDR3 in DNA: TGTGCCAGCATGAGGGGGGGCGAAGAGACCCAGTACTTC. It codes for CASMRGGEETQYF.

CDR3 sequence reads: CASSPEGRNTGELFF. CDR3 bases: TGCGCCAGCAGCCCGGAGGGGAGGAACACCGGGGAGCTGTTTTTT. This rearrangement joins TRBV5-1 to TRBJ2-2; D may be TRBD2 (6 bases). Looked up from germline, CDR1 is SGHRS and CDR2 is YFSETQ. Trimming left V 4 bases short and J 1 base short, with 11 bases between. The CDR3 is 15 residues long.

This clonotype turned up a few times. V gene TRBV7-2 combines with J gene TRBJ2-7; TRBD2 matches 12 bases. V gave up 5 bases and J gave up 2 bases; unmatched junction bases: 10. The CDR3 spans 17 residues. CDR1 and CDR2 from the germline V gene are SGHTA and FQGNSA. CDR3 DNA: TGTGCCAGCAGCCTCCCCCTAGCGGGAGGGCCTACCTACGAGCAGTACTTC. Protein sequence: CASSLPLAGGPTYEQYF.

This clonotype showed up many times. The chain has TRBV7-2 and TRBJ2-1, with no clear D. The CDR3 is 15 amino acids. Germline V gene data show CDR1 as SGHTA and CDR2 as FQGNSA. Trimming left V 2 bases short and J 0 bases short, with 8 bases between. CDR3 nucleotide sequence: TGTGCCAGCAGCTTACAAGGCATCTCCTACAATGAGCAGTTCTTC. It specifies CASSLQGISYNEQFF.

The CDR3, as DNA: TGCAGTGCAGGGGACGGGACTGGGGTGGGGTTGCATCCCACAGATACGCAGTATTTT. Translated, it gives CSAGDGTGVGLHPTDTQYF. The chain links TRBV20-1 to TRBJ2-3; possibly TRBD2 for D (6 bases). This CDR3 has 19 residues. Germline CDR1 DFQATT, CDR2 SNEGSKA (reference sequence). The V gene lost 6 bases and the J gene lost 2 bases, with 30 bases spanning the gap.

This rearrangement joins TRBV5-4 to TRBJ1-3; D not certain. The CDR3 is 14 residues long. Per germline, CDR1 SGHNT and CDR2 YYREEE (reference sequence). Trimming took off 0 bases at V and 2 bases at J, with 6 bases between the two ends. DNA for the CDR3: TGTGCCAGCAGCTTGGGTTCGACTGGAAACACCATATATTTT. Translation: CASSLGSTGNTIYF.

In its sample, this clonotype was seen a few times. The chain employs TRBV7-3 and TRBJ2-3; D ambiguous. The germline V gene encodes CDR1 SGHTA and CDR2 FQGTGA. The CDR3 sequence is 13 residues long. The ends were cut back, 3 bases at V and 3 bases at J, with 7 bases in the middle. CDR3 protein: CASSFWVTDTQYF. CDR3 sequence (DNA): TGTGCCAGCAGCTTCTGGGTGACAGATACGCAGTATTTT. Using reference TRBV7-3 and TRBJ2-3 for the parts outside the CDR3, the full variable domain is GAGVSQTPSNKVTEKGKYVELRCDPISGHTALYWYRQSLGQGPEFLIYFQGTGAADDSGLPNDRFFAVRPEGSVSTLKIQRTERGDSAVYLCASSFWVTDTQYFGPGTRLTVL.

The genes are TRBV2 and TRBJ2-1; 11 bases match TRBD2. Germline CDR1 and CDR2: SNHLY and FYNNEI. This CDR3 has 18 amino acids. Losses at the gene ends were 0 bases for V and 2 bases for J; bases not matched to a gene: 6. CDR3: CASSEALGTSGAYNEQFF. The CDR3 DNA follows: TGTGCCAGCAGTGAAGCGCTCGGGACTAGCGGCGCCTACAATGAGCAGTTCTTC.

This clonotype was recorded a few times. The chain recombines TRBV6-1 with TRBJ2-2; D possibly corresponds to TRBD1 (5 bases). The V gene lost 4 bases and the J gene lost 6 bases, with 9 bases spanning the gap. Germline V gives CDR1 MNHNS, CDR2 SASEGT. This CDR3 spans 13 amino acids. Here the CDR3 DNA reads TGTGCCAGCAGTGGGCAGGGCGCCGGGGAGCTGTTTTTT. This encodes CASSGQGAGELFF.

This clonotype showed up just a few times. The chain recombines TRBV7-2 with TRBJ1-2; 8 nucleotides match TRBD1. The CDR3 length is 17 residues. V lost 5 bases to trimming and J lost 6 bases; unmatched junction nucleotides: 17. CDR1 is SGHTA, CDR2 FQGNSA, per germline. The CDR3 is CASSPWTGYAQRDGYTF. CDR3 bases: TGTGCCAGCAGCCCATGGACAGGGTATGCTCAACGGGATGGCTACACCTTC.

The genes are TRBV15 and TRBJ2-5; 11 bases are shared with TRBD1. The V gene's germline CDR1 is LNHNV and CDR2 YYDKDF (reference sequence). Trimming cost V 2 bases and J 5 bases; bases outside gene matches: 4. The CDR3 spans 15 residues. CDR3 region: CATSRTGTGGETQYF. CDR3 nucleotides: TGTGCCACCAGCAGAACCGGGACAGGGGGGGAGACCCAGTACTTC.

The gene calls are TRBV20-1 and TRBJ2-3; 8 bases fit TRBD2. The CDR3 is 15 residues long. Germline V gene lookup returns CDR1 DFQATT and CDR2 SNEGSKA (reference sequence). The trim removed 5 bases at V and 3 bases at J, leaving 10 bases unmatched. The CDR3 reads CSASNGGEFTDTQYF. The CDR3 nucleotides are TGCAGTGCTTCCAACGGGGGGGAATTTACAGATACGCAGTATTTT.

The chain carries TRBV19 and TRBJ1-4, with 11 bases fitting TRBD1. Germline-derived CDR1 and CDR2 are LNHDA and SQIVND (reference sequence). Losses at the gene ends were 5 bases for V and 4 bases for J; bases not matched to a gene: 6. This CDR3 contains 16 residues. The CDR3 DNA reads as TGTGCCAGTAGTGAGGACAGGGGGCTGATTAATGAAAAACTGTTTTTT. Translating gives CASSEDRGLINEKLFF.

The rearrangement links TRBV6-5 to TRBJ2-7, with D tentatively TRBD2 (5 bases). Germline CDR1 MNHEY, CDR2 SVGAGI. The length of the CDR3 is 14 residues. V lost 6 bases, J lost 2 bases, and 14 bases lay in between. The CDR3 protein is CASSPYGSTYEQYF. The CDR3 DNA follows: TGTGCCAGCAGCCCCTATGGGAGTACCTACGAGCAGTACTTC.

V and J are TRBV9 and TRBJ2-1; D is unclear. The CDR3 is 12 amino acids. The V end lost 3 bases, the J end lost 8 bases, and 9 bases lay between the germline ends. CDR1 and CDR2 (germline): SGDLS, YYNGEE. The CDR3, as DNA: TGTGCCAGCAGCGCGGCGTGGGATGAGCAGTTCTTC. Its protein product is CASSAAWDEQFF.

The genes are TRBV19 and TRBJ1-5; possible D gene TRBD1, 5 bases. V lost 7 bases to trimming and J lost 2 bases, with 15 bases between them. The germline gives CDR1 LNHDA, CDR2 SQIVND (reference sequence). CDR3 length equals 15 residues. The CDR3 bases are TGTGCCAGTACCAGGGACGTAACTCGCAATCAGCCCCAGCATTTT. It is translated as CASTRDVTRNQPQHF. The full variable domain, completed using reference TRBV19 and TRBJ1-5, is DGGITQSPKYLFRKEGQNVTLSCEQNLNHDAMYWYRQDPGQGLRLIYYSQIVNDFQKGDIAEGYSVSREKKESFPLTVTSAQKNPTAFYLCASTRDVTRNQPQHFGDGTRLSIL.

This clonotype was seen many times. This chain uses TRBV11-2 with TRBJ2-2; D perhaps matches TRBD2 (5 bases). The V end lost 5 bases, the J end lost 2 bases, and 9 bases lay between the germline ends. The CDR3 contains 14 residues. The germline V gene encodes CDR1 SGHAT and CDR2 FQNNGV. CDR3 region: CASSRRGNTGELFF. CDR3 in DNA: TGTGCCAGCAGCCGCCGGGGTAACACCGGGGAGCTGTTTTTT. Using reference TRBV11-2 and TRBJ2-2 for the parts outside the CDR3, the full variable domain is EAGVAQSPRYKIIEKRQSVAFWCNPISGHATLYWYQQILGQGPKLLIQFQNNGVVDDSQLPKDRFSAERLKGVDSTLKIQPAKLEDSAVYLCASSRRGNTGELFFGEGSRLTVL.

This clonotype rates as medium-sized. The chain has TRBV7-2 and TRBJ1-4; D is ambiguous. The CDR3 length is 17 residues. Germline loops: CDR1 SGHTA, CDR2 FQGNSA. V shed 0 bases and J shed 0 bases, with 11 bases lying between them. The DNA for the CDR3 is TGTGCCAGCAGCTTAGCCGGTGGGTTCGCAACTAATGAAAAACTGTTTTTT. It translates to CASSLAGGFATNEKLFF.

This clonotype has a single count. This chain joins TRBV10-3 and TRBJ2-7, with TRBD2 matching over 7 bases. Germline V gene sequence: CDR1 ENHRY, CDR2 SYGVKD. This CDR3 has 17 amino acids. Trimming removed 2 bases from V and 5 bases from J; junction bases left unmatched: 15. CDR3 in DNA: TGTGCCATCAGTGAGCCGAAGGTCGCGGGAGTAAGTCACGAGCAGTACTTC. Its translation is CAISEPKVAGVSHEQYF.

The table lists this clonotype with a few counts. The CDR3 nucleotides read TGTGCCAGCAGCTTAACTTGGTCCGACACCCGGCCTGAAGCTTTCTTT. It codes for CASSLTWSDTRPEAFF. The V gene is TRBV7-9, the J gene TRBJ1-1; no reliable D call. Germline-derived CDR1 and CDR2 are SEHNR and FQNEAQ (reference sequence). This CDR3 region has 16 residues. V was clipped by 2 bases and J by 6 bases, with 19 bases between them.

This clonotype was detected ten times or more. This chain connects TRBV28 to TRBJ1-1; weak D call: TRBD1 (5 bases). The CDR3 sequence is 15 residues long. Germline V gives CDR1 MDHEN, CDR2 SYDVKM. V lost 3 bases and J 4 bases, leaving 15 bases between the germline ends. Here the CDR3 reads CASSFGGEVVTEAFF. CDR3 in DNA: TGTGCCAGCAGTTTCGGGGGGGAGGTAGTCACTGAAGCTTTCTTT.

This clonotype turned up a few times. This sequence joins TRBV27 and TRBJ2-1; tentative D call: TRBD2 (6 bases). The CDR3 runs to 12 residues. Trimming removed 3 bases from V and 10 bases from J, with 10 bases in between. Germline CDR1 is MNHEY and CDR2 is SMNVEV (reference sequence). The CDR3 region is CASSFGTGEQFF. The CDR3 DNA sequence: TGTGCCAGCAGTTTCGGGACTGGCGAGCAGTTCTTC.